The clone carrying this T cell receptor (beta chain) was seen a few times. Its target is not known. Trimming left V 5 bases short and J 5 bases short, with 7 bases between. The CDR3 sequence is 11 residues long. Per the germline V gene, CDR1 is DFQATT and CDR2 is SNEGSKA (reference sequence). This entry comes from a study of early T cells in non-severe SARS-CoV-2 infection. Study overall: Chains from this unsorted whole-blood bulk RNA could not be paired.

Individual cDNA molecules were tagged with unique molecular identifiers, the study reported. TCRdb reanalysed the 5' RACE reads using MiXCR and keeps one entry per CDR3 protein. The sample shows 100,000 or so distinct CDR3 sequences, 16% of them seen only once. Study-wide results and limits: Private and CD4 specificities were missed by VDJdb matching, skewed to anti-spike CD8.

The V and J genes are TRBV20-1 and TRBJ2-1; the D call may be TRBD1 or TRBD2 (5 bases each). The source is an adult who was a healthcare worker with PCR-confirmed SARS-CoV-2 infection or an uninfected control (not recorded which). The material sequenced was whole blood, taken at baseline. CDR3 region: CSAGDHNEQFF. Written as DNA, the CDR3 is TGCAGTGCTGGGGACCACAATGAGCAGTTCTTC.